One and the same sample provided the 26 T cell receptor beta chains below, sequenced in a study of blood T cell repertoires in COVID-19. TCRdb's copy holds only in-frame clones and misses some; the assay was immunoSEQ multiplex PCR. This table holds some 200,000 clones, about 91% found once. The sequencing sample was made of peripheral blood. Receptors originate from a young man with active or convalescent COVID-19.

This rearrangement joins TRBV9 to TRBJ2-6; 8 bases agree with TRBD2. From germline, CDR1 is SGDLS and CDR2 YYNGEE. The CDR3 extends over 19 amino acids. The V gene end was trimmed by 2 bases and the J gene end by 0 bases; junction bases not matched to a gene: 10. CDR3 sequence: CASSVFLAGSLSGANVLTF. CDR3 nucleotides: TGTGCCAGCAGCGTTTTCCTAGCGGGCTCCCTCTCTGGGGCCAACGTCCTGACTTTC.

V is TRBV3-1 (or the pseudogene TRBV3-2) and J is TRBJ2-1; D may be TRBD2 (6 bases). CDR1 and CDR2 (germline): LGHDT, YNNKEL (reference sequence). This CDR3 comprises 13 residues. Trimming took off 4 bases at V and 10 bases at J, with 14 bases between the two ends. The CDR3: CASSRRPRGEQFF. In nucleotides, the CDR3 is TGTGCCAGCAGCCGCCGACCGCGGGGCGAGCAGTTCTTC.

In this sample, this clone turned up a few times. V is TRBV25-1 and J is TRBJ1-4; D not resolved. The V end lost 3 bases, the J end lost 10 bases, and 12 bases lay between the germline ends. CDR3 size: 13 residues. Germline CDR1 is MGHDK and CDR2 is SYGVNS. CDR3 coding DNA: TGTGCCAGCAGTGAGACCGGGTTGGGAAAACTGTTTTTT. It is translated as CASSETGLGKLFF.

Of note for this clone: At one boundary the junction diverges from the germline segment, which might be a read error. This chain links TRBV7-2 with TRBJ2-7; 11 bases agree with TRBD2. Germline CDR1 and CDR2: SGHTA and FQGNSA. This CDR3 has 13 amino acids. CDR3 nucleotide sequence: TGTGCCAGCAGCTTAGGCCTCACTAGCGGGAGAAACTTC. Translation: CASSLGLTSGRNF.

The chain recombines TRBV23-1 with TRBJ2-2, with 7 nucleotides matching TRBD2. TRBV23-1 is classed as an ORF, of uncertain function. The CDR3 contains 16 residues. V shed 4 bases and J 5 bases; nucleotides not matched to a gene: 10. DNA for the CDR3: TGCGCCAGCAGTCGGGTAAGCGGGGAAAAGACCGGGGAGCTGTTTTTT. It encodes CASSRVSGEKTGELFF.

The chain has TRBV18 and TRBJ2-2, with 7 bases identical to TRBD2. V shed 1 base, J shed 4 bases, and the junction held 6 bases outside the gene matches. The CDR3 covers 16 residues. CDR1 is KGHSH, CDR2 LQKENI, per germline. The CDR3 here is CASSPLLAAATGELFF. The CDR3, as DNA: TGTGCCAGCTCACCACTGCTAGCGGCCGCCACCGGGGAGCTGTTTTTT.

The genes are TRBV19 and TRBJ1-1; 7 bases align to TRBD1. The CDR3 loop spans 15 amino acids. The V segment lost 4 bases and the J segment 5 bases; nucleotides outside the gene matches: 10. CDR1 LNHDA and CDR2 SQIVND come from the germline V gene (reference sequence). The CDR3 DNA follows: TGTGCCAGTAGTAGATGGGACAGTGTTAGGACTGAAGCTTTCTTT. It yields the protein CASSRWDSVRTEAFF.

The rearrangement uses TRBV9 and TRBJ2-1; TRBD2 agrees at 9 bases. The CDR3 length is 17 residues. CDR1 is SGDLS, CDR2 YYNGEE, per germline. V was clipped by 0 bases and J by 7 bases; unmatched bases: 11. The CDR3, as DNA: TGTGCCAGCAGCGTAGATCCGCGGGAGGGGGTTAGAAATGAGCAGTTCTTC. Encoded protein: CASSVDPREGVRNEQFF.

The chain combines TRBV3-1 (or the pseudogene TRBV3-2) with TRBJ2-1; D uncertain. CDR3 length: 13 residues. CDR1 is LGHDT, CDR2 YNNKEL, per germline (reference sequence). V shed 1 base and J shed 12 bases, with 13 bases lying between them. The CDR3 sequence is CASSQAPGFGQFF. CDR3 sequence (DNA): TGTGCCAGCAGCCAAGCTCCAGGTTTTGGGCAGTTCTTC.

The rearrangement links TRBV7-2 to TRBJ2-1; the D gene is possibly TRBD2 (6 bases). CDR1 and CDR2 (germline): SGHTA, FQGNSA. Deletions cut 5 bases from V and 7 bases from J, with 18 bases between. This CDR3 has 15 residues. CDR3 region: CASSPEGLAWNEQFF. The CDR3 nucleotides read TGTGCCAGCAGCCCAGAGGGGCTAGCGTGGAATGAGCAGTTCTTC.

The chain combines TRBV19 with TRBJ1-3; D call uncertain. V gave up 10 bases and J gave up 3 bases, with 16 bases separating them. The CDR3 covers 14 residues. Germline CDR1 is LNHDA and CDR2 is SQIVND (reference sequence). CDR3 DNA sequence: TGTGCCACCACCCGACTCAGAGGTGGAAACACCATATATTTT. As protein: CATTRLRGGNTIYF. The full variable domain, completed using reference TRBV19 and TRBJ1-3, is DGGITQSPKYLFRKEGQNVTLSCEQNLNHDAMYWYRQDPGQGLRLIYYSQIVNDFQKGDIAEGYSVSREKKESFPLTVTSAQKNPTAFYLCATTRLRGGNTIYFGEGSWLTVV.

This chain uses TRBV7-3 with TRBJ2-1, with TRBD2 identical over 8 bases. V lost 3 bases, J lost 10 bases, and 14 bases stayed unmatched. The CDR3 extends over 16 amino acids. Germline assignment: CDR1 SGHTA and CDR2 FQGTGA. The chain's CDR3 is CASSFRSGRALSEQFF. For the CDR3, the DNA is TGTGCCAGCAGCTTTCGGTCCGGGAGGGCCCTCAGCGAGCAGTTCTTC.

The rearrangement links TRBV5-4 to TRBJ1-1; D gene ambiguous. The germline V and J ends were trimmed by 1 base and 7 bases, with 8 bases remaining between them. Germline V gene data show CDR1 as SGHNT and CDR2 as YYREEE (reference sequence). The CDR3 loop spans 12 amino acids. The chain's CDR3 is CASSLTEGEAFF. In DNA form, the CDR3 reads TGTGCCAGCAGCTTGACTGAGGGTGAAGCTTTCTTT.

The chain couples TRBV30 to TRBJ2-1; 11 bases map to TRBD2. Germline CDR1 GTSNPN, CDR2 SVGIG (reference sequence). The CDR3 is 16 amino acids. V lost 5 bases, J lost 2 bases, and 8 bases stayed unmatched. The CDR3 spells CAWVSGRGSTYNEQFF. The CDR3 bases are TGTGCCTGGGTTAGCGGGAGGGGGTCGACCTACAATGAGCAGTTCTTC. The full variable domain, completed using reference TRBV30 and TRBJ2-1, is SQTIHQWPATLVQPVGSPLSLECTVEGTSNPNLYWYRQAAGRGLQLLFYSVGIGQISSEVPQNLSASRPQDRQFILSSKKLLLSDSGFYLCAWVSGRGSTYNEQFFGPGTRLTVL.

This clone was found once. This rearrangement joins TRBV19 to TRBJ2-1; TRBD2 aligns across 7 bases. The CDR3 has 21 amino acids. Germline V lookup: CDR1 LNHDA, CDR2 SQIVND (reference sequence). With V trimmed by 3 bases and J by 2 bases, 22 bases remained unmatched. This CDR3 reads CASSMPRTLQPRAGTYNEQFF. As DNA, the CDR3 is TGTGCCAGTAGTATGCCCCGGACACTCCAGCCAAGAGCGGGAACCTACAATGAGCAGTTCTTC.

The chain joins TRBV21-1 to TRBJ2-5; TRBD2 was called by the table and not checked on the DNA. TRBV21-1 is listed as a pseudogene. The CDR3 sequence is 16 residues long. The CDR3 loop is CASTRSHTSGKETQYF. As DNA, the CDR3 is TGTGCCAGCACCCGATCACACACTAGCGGGAAAGAGACCCAGTACTTC.

This chain joins TRBV11-2 and TRBJ1-3, with no clear D. Germline lookup yields CDR1 SGHAT and CDR2 FQNNGV. The V and J ends lost 4 bases and 7 bases respectively, with 20 bases between them. The CDR3 has 16 amino acids. The CDR3, as DNA: TGTGCCAGCAGCTCGCCGTCTATGCGACTCCGGAACACCATATATTTT. It encodes CASSSPSMRLRNTIYF.

The rearrangement uses TRBV4-3 and TRBJ2-3, with TRBD2 matching over 13 bases. The trim removed 1 base at V and 3 bases at J, leaving 13 bases unmatched. Germline loops: CDR1 LGHNA, CDR2 YSLEER. The CDR3 contains 20 residues. The CDR3 loop reads CASSQARTSGSGSRTDTQYF. The CDR3, as DNA: TGCGCCAGCAGCCAAGCTCGGACTAGCGGGAGCGGGTCGCGTACAGATACGCAGTATTTT.

This clone appeared a single time. The rearrangement joins TRBV10-1 to TRBJ1-5; perhaps TRBD1 as D (6 bases). The germline gives CDR1 WNHNN, CDR2 SYGVQD (reference sequence). The CDR3 consists of 15 residues. V lost 6 bases, J lost 4 bases, and 16 bases lay in between. The CDR3 spells CASRTNRDTNQPQHF. The CDR3 DNA follows: TGCGCCAGCAGGACGAACCGGGACACTAATCAGCCCCAGCATTTT.

The chain recombines TRBV18 with TRBJ1-1; 9 nucleotides align to TRBD1. The CDR3 length is 15 residues. V shed 8 bases and J 1 base; nucleotides not matched to a gene: 8. Germline V gives CDR1 KGHSH, CDR2 LQKENI. The CDR3 bases are TGTGCCAGCCGTTGGACAGGGGAAGGGAACACTGAAGCTTTCTTT. Protein: CASRWTGEGNTEAFF.

The rearrangement joins TRBV28 to TRBJ1-3, with 10 bases lining up with TRBD1. Per germline, CDR1 MDHEN and CDR2 SYDVKM. There are 18 residues in the CDR3. The V and J ends lost 6 bases and 0 bases, in that order; junction bases with no gene match: 11. In DNA form, the CDR3 reads TGTGCCAGCAGCCAGGGACAGGGGCTATCCGGCTCTGGAAACACCATATATTTT. Its protein is CASSQGQGLSGSGNTIYF.

The chain is built from TRBV5-5 and TRBJ2-5; D remains unclear. V lost 4 bases, J lost 6 bases, and 10 bases lay in between. The CDR3 is 12 residues long. The V gene's germline CDR1 is SGHKS and CDR2 YYEKEE (reference sequence). The CDR3 loop is CASSRGLQTQYF. The CDR3 nucleotides read TGTGCCAGCAGCCGAGGTTTGCAGACCCAGTACTTC.

The genes are TRBV27 and TRBJ1-5, with 7 bases lining up with TRBD1. Trimming cost V 5 bases and J 2 bases; bases outside gene matches: 6. The CDR3 has 15 amino acids. CDR1 and CDR2 from the germline V gene are MNHEY and SMNVEV (reference sequence). For the CDR3, the DNA is TGTGCCAGCAGTCCGCGCAGGGGGGGCAATCAGCCCCAGCATTTT. This gives the protein CASSPRRGGNQPQHF.

This sequence joins TRBV4-2 and TRBJ2-3; TRBD2 matches 14 bases. The V segment lost 2 bases and the J segment 2 bases; nucleotides outside the gene matches: 3. The CDR3 has 17 residues. Germline loops: CDR1 LGHNA, CDR2 YNFKEQ. The CDR3 here is CASSQLGLAGDTDTQYF. The CDR3 DNA sequence: TGTGCCAGCAGCCAATTGGGACTAGCGGGAGACACAGATACGCAGTATTTT.

Points on this clone: Other DNA sequences in this sample translate to the same CDR3. This CDR3 is CASSQDRGYGYTF. In DNA form, the CDR3 reads TGTGCCAGCAGTCAAGACAGGGGCTATGGCTACACCTTC. V gene TRBV12-3 or TRBV12-4 combines with J gene TRBJ1-2; TRBD1 matches 8 bases. The CDR3 has 13 amino acids. V trimming: 5 bases; J trimming: 4 bases; junction bases outside the gene matches: 3.

This clone came up a few times. Here the CDR3 reads CASSTVSGNTIYF. The CDR3 DNA follows: TGTGCCAGCAGTACGGTCTCTGGAAACACCATATATTTT. This sequence joins TRBV6-5 and TRBJ1-3; D not resolved. V lost 5 bases and J 0 bases, leaving 5 bases between the germline ends. Germline CDR1 is MNHEY and CDR2 is SVGAGI. This CDR3 region has 13 residues.